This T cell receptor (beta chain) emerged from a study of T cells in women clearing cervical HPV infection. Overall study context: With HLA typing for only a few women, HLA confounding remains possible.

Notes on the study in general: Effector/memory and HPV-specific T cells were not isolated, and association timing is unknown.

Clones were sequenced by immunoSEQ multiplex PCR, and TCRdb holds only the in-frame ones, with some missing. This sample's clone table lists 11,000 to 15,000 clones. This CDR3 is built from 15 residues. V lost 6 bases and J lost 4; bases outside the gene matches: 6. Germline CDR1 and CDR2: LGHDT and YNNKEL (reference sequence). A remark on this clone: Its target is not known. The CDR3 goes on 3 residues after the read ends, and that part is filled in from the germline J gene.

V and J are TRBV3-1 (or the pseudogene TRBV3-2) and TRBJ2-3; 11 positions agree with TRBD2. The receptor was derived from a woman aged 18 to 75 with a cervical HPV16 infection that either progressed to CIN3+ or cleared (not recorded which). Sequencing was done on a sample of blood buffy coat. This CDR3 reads CASSPTSGEADTQYF. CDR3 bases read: TGTGCCAGCAGTCCGACTAGCGGGGAAGCAGATACG.